The 21 T cell receptor beta chains below all came from one sample that was sequenced in a study of T cells in Graves' hyperthyroidism and ophthalmopathy. Amplified regions were TCR beta CDR3 sequences from RNA transcripts. First-round RT-PCR targeting the TCR CDR3 was performed with the HTBI primer set. From the multiplex PCR reads, TCRdb called clonotypes with MiXCR, one entry per CDR3 protein. The data show a few hundred thousand distinct CDR3 sequences, approximately 15% seen once. Sequencing was carried out using blood. The receptors originated from a woman aged 55-69 years with Graves' ophthalmopathy.

The table lists this clonotype with a few counts. The CDR3 loop is CASSQPGLGSYEQYF. CDR3 nucleotides: TGTGCCAGCAGCCAACCGGGACTAGGGTCCTACGAGCAGTACTTC. The V call is TRBV3-1, the J call TRBJ2-7, with TRBD2 identical over 8 bases. J gave up 1 base and V 2 bases, and 4 bases lay outside the gene matches. The CDR3 is made up of 15 amino acids. The germline V gene encodes CDR1 LGHDT and CDR2 YNNKEL (reference sequence).

As concerns this clonotype: The final CDR3 position lacks the conserved phenylalanine or tryptophan, pointing to a likely read error. The rearrangement joins TRBV20-1 to TRBJ2-7; 9 positions match TRBD1. Trimming cost V 0 bases and J 2 bases; bases outside gene matches: 5. Germline CDR1 is DFQATT and CDR2 is SNEGSKA (reference sequence). This CDR3 region has 15 residues. DNA of the CDR3: TGCAGTGCTAGAGACCTGGACAGGGGTACCTACGAGCAGTACCTC. This translates into CSARDLDRGTYEQYL.

The table lists this clonotype with many counts. The rearrangement joins TRBV5-1 to TRBJ2-7; 10 nucleotides agree with TRBD2. After removal of 3 bases from V and 5 bases from J, the junction contained 5 bases not matched to a gene. Per the germline V gene, CDR1 is SGHRS and CDR2 is YFSETQ. There are 14 residues in the CDR3. CDR3 nucleotides: TGCGCCAGCAGCTATAGCGGGGGGTTCAACGAGCAGTACTTC. Its protein product is CASSYSGGFNEQYF. Full variable domain (rest looked up from reference TRBV5-1 and TRBJ2-7): KAGVTQTPRYLIKTRGQQVTLSCSPISGHRSVSWYQQTPGQGLQFLFEYFSETQRNKGNFPGRFSGRQFSNSRSEMNVSTLELGDSALYLCASSYSGGFNEQYFGPGTRLTVT.

There are many counts of this clonotype. The rearrangement uses TRBV7-9 and TRBJ2-1, with D possibly matching TRBD2 (5 bases). Germline CDR1 SEHNR, CDR2 FQNEAQ (reference sequence). This CDR3 spans 14 amino acids. V was clipped by 0 bases and J by 15 bases, with 18 bases between them. The CDR3 nucleotides are TGTGCCAGCAGCTTAGCCCTTAGGCTAGCCATTCTGTTCTTC. This sequence encodes CASSLALRLAILFF.

This clonotype was seen a handful of times. This rearrangement joins TRBV29-1 to TRBJ1-2; TRBD1 is a possible D gene (5 bases). V was cut by 8 bases and J by 8 bases, with 18 bases left in between. This CDR3 is 12 amino acids long. The germline V gene encodes CDR1 SQVTM and CDR2 ANQGSEA. The CDR3 spells CSTGTPSSGYTF. The DNA of the CDR3 is TGCAGCACCGGGACTCCGTCCTCCGGCTACACCTTC.

This clonotype was seen at least ten times. The chain has TRBV5-1 and TRBJ2-2; TRBD2 agrees at 10 bases. The CDR3 has 16 residues. Germline assignment: CDR1 SGHRS and CDR2 YFSETQ. V was pared by 1 base and J by 6 bases, with 6 bases of the junction left unmatched. The CDR3 loop reads CASSLSSGRDSGELFF. For the CDR3, the DNA is TGCGCCAGCAGCTTGTCGAGCGGGAGGGATTCCGGGGAGCTGTTTTTT.

This clonotype was seen a few times. V is TRBV4-3 and J is TRBJ2-5; tentative D call: TRBD2 (5 bases). Germline V gives CDR1 LGHNA, CDR2 YSLEER. CDR3 length: 15 amino acids. The V and J ends lost 4 bases and 3 bases respectively, with 15 bases between them. The CDR3 DNA sequence: TGCGCCAGCAGCCGAGACCCGGGAACCGAAGAGACCCAGTACTTC. This encodes CASSRDPGTEETQYF.

This clonotype was found once. This chain connects TRBV20-1 to TRBJ2-5, with TRBD2 matching over 7 bases. This CDR3 has 14 residues. Germline CDR1 and CDR2: DFQATT and SNEGSKA (reference sequence). Trimming removed 3 bases from V and 7 bases from J; junction bases left unmatched: 11. The CDR3 DNA reads as TGCAGTGCTAGTCAACCCGGGACTACAGGGACCCAGTACTTC. Protein product: CSASQPGTTGTQYF.

This clonotype was recorded a few times. The chain links TRBV15 to TRBJ2-1, with D possibly matching TRBD1 (6 bases). Germline-derived CDR1 and CDR2 are LNHNV and YYDKDF (reference sequence). This CDR3 contains 16 residues. Trimming cost V 5 bases and J 3 bases, with 17 bases left between them. The CDR3 nucleotides are TGTGCCACCAGCCCACCCAGGGGCCAACACTACAATGAGCAGTTCTTC. This sequence encodes CATSPPRGQHYNEQFF. Supplemented by reference TRBV15 and TRBJ2-1, the full variable domain reads DAMVIQNPRYQVTQFGKPVTLSCSQTLNHNVMYWYQQKSSQAPKLLFHYYDKDFNNEADTPDNFQSRRPNTSFCFLDIRSPGLGDTAMYLCATSPPRGQHYNEQFFGPGTRLTVL.

This clonotype was observed a handful of times. The chain joins TRBV20-1 to TRBJ2-3, with 9 bases matching TRBD2. The CDR3 is 14 amino acids. The germline CDR1 and CDR2 sequences are DFQATT and SNEGSKA (reference sequence). V was pared by 6 bases and J by 0 bases, with 4 bases of the junction left unmatched. DNA for the CDR3: TGCAGTGCCCAAGCGGGAGGTAGCACAGATACGCAGTATTTT. Protein sequence: CSAQAGGSTDTQYF.

This clonotype was counted between two and nine times. This chain uses TRBV7-9 with TRBJ2-2; weak D call: TRBD1 (5 bases). CDR1 and CDR2 from the germline V gene are SEHNR and FQNEAQ (reference sequence). CDR3 length: 14 amino acids. Trimming stripped 6 bases from V and 7 bases from J, with 15 bases between. CDR3 amino acids: CASRRRQGNGELFF. The DNA for the CDR3 is TGTGCCAGCAGAAGACGTCAGGGCAACGGGGAGCTGTTTTTT. The full variable domain, with the rest looked up from reference TRBV7-9 and TRBJ2-2, is DTGVSQNPRHKITKRGQNVTFRCDPISEHNRLYWYRQTLGQGPEFLTYFQNEAQLEKSRLLSDRFSAERPKGSFSTLEIQRTEQGDSAMYLCASRRRQGNGELFFGEGSRLTVL.

This clonotype was found many times. The rearrangement uses TRBV20-1 and TRBJ1-1; D may be TRBD1 (5 bases). Deletions cut 1 base from V and 1 base from J, with 10 bases between. CDR1 is DFQATT, CDR2 SNEGSKA, per germline (reference sequence). The CDR3 has 14 residues. CDR3 region: CSARADRQNTEAFF. The CDR3 region has the DNA TGCAGTGCTAGAGCCGACAGACAGAACACTGAAGCTTTCTTT.

The table lists this clonotype with many counts. The chain joins TRBV11-3 to TRBJ2-7, with TRBD2 identical over 8 bases. Germline V CDR1 and CDR2: SGHNT, YENEEA. Germline trimming cut 5 bases from V and 7 bases from J; bases unmatched to any gene: 16. The CDR3 loop spans 16 amino acids. DNA for the CDR3: TGTGCCAGCAGCCCACCGGGGACTAGTGGGCTCAGGGAGCAGTACTTC. Amino acid sequence: CASSPPGTSGLREQYF.

This clonotype has ten or more counts. The chain carries TRBV9 and TRBJ1-1; 8 bases line up with TRBD1. This CDR3 has 16 residues. The V gene's germline CDR1 is SGDLS and CDR2 YYNGEE. V dropped 4 bases and J dropped 1; count of bases not matched to a gene: 9. Written as DNA, the CDR3 is TGTGCCAGCAGCCGAATCGGACAGGGATGGAACACTGAAGCTTTCTTT. Its protein product is CASSRIGQGWNTEAFF.

There are many counts of this clonotype. The chain has TRBV3-1 and TRBJ2-1; D ambiguous. V was clipped by 0 bases and J by 7 bases, with 4 bases between them. Germline V lookup: CDR1 LGHDT, CDR2 YNNKEL (reference sequence). The CDR3 contains 12 residues. The DNA for the CDR3 is TGTGCCAGCAGCCAAGAAGTTAATGAGCAGTTCTTC. Translating gives CASSQEVNEQFF.

Worth noting for this clonotype: This may be a read error: a much more frequent sequence differs by one nucleotide. V gene TRBV7-2 combines with J gene TRBJ2-1, with D tentatively TRBD2 (5 bases). Germline CDR1 and CDR2: SGHTA and FQGNSA. The CDR3 sequence is 17 residues long. CDR3 sequence (DNA): TGTGCCAGCAGCTTGGTTGGGAGCCCGAGCTCCTACAATGGGCAGTTCTTC. This translates into CASSLVGSPSSYNGQFF.

This clonotype was seen many times. One junction end disagrees with the germline gene, perhaps due to a read error. The chain couples TRBV4-2 to TRBJ2-1, with 9 bases identical to TRBD1. This CDR3 region has 16 residues. Per the germline V gene, CDR1 is LGHNA and CDR2 is YNFKEQ. The CDR3 is CASSQGTGGSHNEQFF. The DNA for the CDR3 is TGTGCCAGCAGCCAAGGCACAGGGGGCTCCCACAATGAGCAGTTCTTC.

This clonotype was counted many times. In DNA, the CDR3 is TGCAGTGCTAGGAGATCGGACAGACGGACTGAAGCTTTCTTT. It yields the protein CSARRSDRRTEAFF. The V gene is TRBV20-1, the J gene TRBJ1-1; D possibly corresponds to TRBD1 (6 bases). V dropped 3 bases and J dropped 5 bases, with 16 bases sitting between them. Germline values: CDR1 DFQATT, CDR2 SNEGSKA (reference sequence). This CDR3 is 14 amino acids long.

The table lists this clonotype with many counts. V gene TRBV6-2 or TRBV6-3 combines with J gene TRBJ1-4; D not certain. The V and J ends lost 2 bases and 7 bases respectively, with 14 bases between them. CDR1 MNHEY and CDR2 SVGEGT come from the germline V gene. CDR3 length: 15 residues. The CDR3 DNA sequence: TGTGCCAGCAGTTACCCGCGGGCCTGGAGTGAAAAACTGTTTTTT. Translating gives CASSYPRAWSEKLFF.

This clonotype was seen at least ten times. The V gene is TRBV11-3, the J gene TRBJ2-1, with 11 bases fitting TRBD1. The CDR3 covers 15 residues. CDR1 SGHNT and CDR2 YENEEA come from the germline V gene. The junction had 7 bases not matched to a gene; V was cut back by 5 bases and J by 7 bases. CDR3 amino acids: CASSRGGDRGNEQFF. CDR3 bases: TGTGCCAGCAGCCGCGGCGGGGACAGGGGGAATGAGCAGTTCTTC.

On this clonotype itself: A read error is possible here, since a much larger clone lies one base away. CDR3 coding DNA: TGTGCCAGCAGCTATGGCGGCTTAAGCACAGATACGCAGTATTTT. It is translated as CASSYGGLSTDTQYF. The chain recombines TRBV11-3 with TRBJ2-3; D uncertain. Germline CDR1 reads SGHNT; CDR2 reads YENEEA. The CDR3 loop spans 15 amino acids. V gave up 4 bases and J gave up 0 bases, with 11 bases separating them.